This note documents a single TCR beta chain sequence. Its antigen remains unidentified. The PCR contained 60 Vbeta and 13 Jbeta primers. Generated by immunoSEQ multiplex PCR, the TCRdb table keeps only in-frame clones and is missing some. Among under 200,000 clones, 84% were seen once, and the ten largest hold 0.95% to 1.3%. The sample belongs to a study of cytomegalovirus exposure and HLA in healthy donors. Study information: Genotyping of roughly 400 donors showed that 80% to 85% belonged to the Caucasian-associated ancestry cluster. Overall study results and limits: Reports indicated that the classifier achieved high specificity and sensitivity in diagnosing cytomegalovirus status. The study found most TCR sequences rare, yet found some public TCRs in many donors.

The ends were cut back, 2 bases at V and 3 bases at J, with 10 bases in the middle. CDR1 and CDR2 from the germline V gene are MNHEY and SMNVEV (reference sequence). The length of the CDR3 is 15 residues. The sample was PBMCs. The chain employs TRBV27 and TRBJ1-4, with D maybe TRBD1 (5 bases). The sequence was obtained from a man aged 25 to 40 in good health and CMV-seronegative. The CDR3 sequence: CASSLSRGANEKLFF. The CDR3 nucleotides are TGTGCCAGCAGTTTAAGTCGGGGGGCTAATGAAAAACTGTTTTTT.